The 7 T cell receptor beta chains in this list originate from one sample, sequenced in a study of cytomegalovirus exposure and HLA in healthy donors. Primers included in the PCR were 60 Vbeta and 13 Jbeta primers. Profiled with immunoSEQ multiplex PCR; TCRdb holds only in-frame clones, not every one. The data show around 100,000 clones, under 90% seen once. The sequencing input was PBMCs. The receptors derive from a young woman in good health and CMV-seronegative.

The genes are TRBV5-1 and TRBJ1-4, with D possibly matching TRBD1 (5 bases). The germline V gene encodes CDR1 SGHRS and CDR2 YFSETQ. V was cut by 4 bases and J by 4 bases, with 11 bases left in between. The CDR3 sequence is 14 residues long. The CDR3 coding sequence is TGCGCCAGCAGCCCAGACAGCTTTAATGAAAAACTGTTTTTT. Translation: CASSPDSFNEKLFF.

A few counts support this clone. CDR3 nucleotides: TGTGCCAGCAGCCCACACAGAGCTGGCGAGCAGTACTTC. As protein: CASSPHRAGEQYF. The chain employs TRBV11-2 and TRBJ2-7; D not certain. CDR3 length equals 13 residues. Germline V gene sequence: CDR1 SGHAT, CDR2 FQNNGV. With 5 bases removed from V and 6 bases from J, the gap between germline ends came to 14 bases.

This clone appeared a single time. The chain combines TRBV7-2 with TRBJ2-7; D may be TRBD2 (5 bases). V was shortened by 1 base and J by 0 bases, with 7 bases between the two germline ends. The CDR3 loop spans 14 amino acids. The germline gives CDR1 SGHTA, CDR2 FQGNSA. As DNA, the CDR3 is TGTGCCAGCAGCTTAGATAGCGCCTCCTACGAGCAGTACTTC. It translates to CASSLDSASYEQYF.

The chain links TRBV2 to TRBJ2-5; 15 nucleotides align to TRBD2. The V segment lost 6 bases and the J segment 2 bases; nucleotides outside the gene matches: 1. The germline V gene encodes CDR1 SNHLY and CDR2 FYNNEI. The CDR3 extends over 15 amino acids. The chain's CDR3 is CASRGLAGGQETQYF. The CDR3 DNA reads TGTGCCAGCAGGGGACTAGCGGGGGGACAAGAGACCCAGTACTTC.

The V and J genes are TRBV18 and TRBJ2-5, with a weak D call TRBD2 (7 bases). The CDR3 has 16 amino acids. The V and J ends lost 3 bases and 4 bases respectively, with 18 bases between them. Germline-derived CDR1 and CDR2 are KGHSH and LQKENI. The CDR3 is CASSPTAIRGGETQYF. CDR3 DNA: TGTGCCAGCTCACCGACGGCGATAAGGGGGGGAGAGACCCAGTACTTC.

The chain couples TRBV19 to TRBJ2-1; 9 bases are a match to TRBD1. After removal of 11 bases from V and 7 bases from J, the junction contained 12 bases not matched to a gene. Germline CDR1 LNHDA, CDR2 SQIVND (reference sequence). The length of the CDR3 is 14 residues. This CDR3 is CALFSRDRVNEQFF. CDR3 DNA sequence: TGTGCCCTTTTCTCCCGGGACAGGGTAAATGAGCAGTTCTTC.

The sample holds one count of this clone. The chain's CDR3 is CASSLDAVNPTDTQYF. CDR3 nucleotides: TGTGCCAGCAGCTTAGATGCGGTAAACCCCACAGATACGCAGTATTTT. The rearrangement links TRBV5-4 to TRBJ2-3; D remains ambiguous. The CDR3 loop spans 16 amino acids. Trimming left V 2 bases short and J 2 bases short, with 15 bases between. Germline V gene sequence: CDR1 SGHNT, CDR2 YYREEE (reference sequence).